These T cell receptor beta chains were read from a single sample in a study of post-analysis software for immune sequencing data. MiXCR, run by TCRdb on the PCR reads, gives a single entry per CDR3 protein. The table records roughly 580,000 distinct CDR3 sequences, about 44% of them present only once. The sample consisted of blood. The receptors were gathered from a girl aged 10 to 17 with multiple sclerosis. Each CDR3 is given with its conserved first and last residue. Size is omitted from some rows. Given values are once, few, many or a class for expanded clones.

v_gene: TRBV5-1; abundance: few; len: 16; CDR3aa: CASSLGLAGDTGELFF
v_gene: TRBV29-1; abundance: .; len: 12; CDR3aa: CSAGQKIYEQYF
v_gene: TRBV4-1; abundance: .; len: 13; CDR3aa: CASSPKDSYEQYF
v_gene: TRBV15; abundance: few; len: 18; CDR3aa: CATSRDRTGGPLANEQFF
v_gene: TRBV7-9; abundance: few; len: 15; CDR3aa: CASLPSGSLQDTQYF
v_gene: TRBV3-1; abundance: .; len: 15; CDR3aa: CASSQEGSYTDTQYF
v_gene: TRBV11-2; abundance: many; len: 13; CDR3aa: CASSPGTVTAQYF
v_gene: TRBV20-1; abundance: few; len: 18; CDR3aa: CSAGRPGLAGGPTYEQYF
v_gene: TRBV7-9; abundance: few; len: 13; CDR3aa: CASSLGQDSPLHF
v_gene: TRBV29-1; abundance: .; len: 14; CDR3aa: CSVEGGAGGYEQFF
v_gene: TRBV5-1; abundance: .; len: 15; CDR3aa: CASSSRQGSTDTQYF
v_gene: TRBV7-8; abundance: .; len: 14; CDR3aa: CASRFGTGPEKLFF
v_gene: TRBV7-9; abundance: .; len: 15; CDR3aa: CASSLGQGENYEQYF
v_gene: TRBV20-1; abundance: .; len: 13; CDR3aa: CSARRLVGQPQHF
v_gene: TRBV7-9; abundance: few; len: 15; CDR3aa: CASSLVLSGANVLTF
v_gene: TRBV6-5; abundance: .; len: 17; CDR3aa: CASSYSFLSLKESEQYF
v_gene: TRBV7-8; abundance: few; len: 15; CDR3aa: CASSSGQGRQETQYF
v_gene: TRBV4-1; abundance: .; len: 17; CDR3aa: CASSQLSGVLSYNEQFF
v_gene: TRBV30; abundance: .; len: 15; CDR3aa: CACPLGGQTADTQYF
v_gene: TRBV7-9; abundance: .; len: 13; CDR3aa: CASSPYAQDGYTF
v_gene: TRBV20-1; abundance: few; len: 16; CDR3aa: CSARNPSGPSTDTQYF
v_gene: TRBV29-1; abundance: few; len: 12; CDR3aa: CSVSTAYYGYTF
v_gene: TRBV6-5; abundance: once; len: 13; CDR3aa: CASSYGAGNEAFF
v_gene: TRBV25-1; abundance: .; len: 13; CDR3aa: CASRWGGGNEQYF
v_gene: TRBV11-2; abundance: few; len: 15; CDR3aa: CASSWRDPPQDTQYF
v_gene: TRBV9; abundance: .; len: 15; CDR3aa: CASSVEGTPDNEQFF
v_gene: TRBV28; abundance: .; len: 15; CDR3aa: CASSIRGWEDYEQYF
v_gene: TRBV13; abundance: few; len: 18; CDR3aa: CASSLTDWGASSYNEQFF
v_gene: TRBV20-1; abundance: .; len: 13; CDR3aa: CSASEDDNQPQHF